This T cell receptor (beta chain) was observed in a study of cytomegalovirus exposure and HLA in healthy donors (dated 2017 in TCRdb). Regarding the research as a whole: In an earlier analysis of approximately 500 of the donors, less than 350 Gb of sequence data and approximately 100 million unique TCR beta sequences from 150 million to 200 million T cells were reported. An earlier analysis of around 540 of the donors applied high-throughput TCR beta sequencing to assess whether each TCR beta V gene segment acted as functional or pseudogenic. To predict cytomegalovirus infection status, the study combined high-throughput TCR immunosequencing, statistical association of individual TCRs with disease status, and machine learning. Rather than drawing on any new phenotypic data, the later analysis identified candidate immune exposures from TCR beta sequences and the way those sequences occurred across donors. Class I and class II HLA loci were covered by the typing at four-digit resolution. Alongside the repertoire data, information on donor age, sex, ethnicity and CMV serostatus was compiled. The T cell repertoires of some 670 subjects were profiled by immunosequencing and related to cytomegalovirus serostatus. Across approximately 400 genotyped donors of the cohort, an average of roughly 250,000 unique TCR beta nucleotide sequences per donor were sequenced, and about a sixth of those sequences were non-productive. An early release covering about 600 HLA-typed donors comprised approximately 290 gigabases of sequencing data and around 80 million unique TCR sequences. All discovery cohort repertoires had been generated using a single sequencing platform. In a later genetic analysis, genome-wide SNP genotypes for about three fifths of the roughly 670 donors were used, and that subset was treated as a discovery cohort. Besides the first cohort of around 670 subjects, a separate validation cohort made up of around 120 different subjects was used. Of the 300 to 450 genotyped donors, 81% were placed in the genetic ancestry cluster associated with self-reported Caucasian donors. In a later analysis, previously published TCR beta repertoires from about 670 donors were re-analyzed and high-resolution HLA genotyping was added so that TCR occurrence patterns could be studied. The study aimed to test whether signatures of past pathogen exposure could be identified by cataloging public T cell receptors. The number of typed donors differed by locus: about 620-640 for A, B, C, DRB1 and DQB1; about 520 for DQA1; around 610 for DPA1; and about 470 for DPB1. Several DR-DQ haplotypes were handled as single units for association and clustering because linkage in the cohort was strong. The research as a whole found: A later genetic analysis reported fewer N-insertions in productive TCRs among donors in an Asian-associated ancestry cluster than the approximately 700-donor mean. At a false discovery rate of 0.05, a later analysis linked under 20,000 TCR beta sequences to specific HLA alleles. An association between a missense DCLRE1C variant and V-gene and J-gene trimming of TCR beta chains was found in a later genetic analysis and replicated in an independent cohort. In vitro tests confirmed that a few of the cytomegalovirus-associated TCR beta chains recognize cytomegalovirus antigens. Only TCR beta chains were sequenced in this cohort, and the absence of alpha or paired-chain data limited detectable features. When HLA alleles, especially DR and DQ, strongly co-occurred, attributing TCR associations to individual alleles was difficult. For the cohort, immune exposure information was limited to CMV serostatus. According to a later analysis, TCR association rates differed among HLA loci, with DRB1 alleles showing the most associated TCRs and HLA-C alleles showing the fewest. Most TCR sequences were seen in very few donors, while some public TCRs were found in many individuals. A cluster of highly shared sequence variants was judged likely to represent a technical artifact of the sequencing pipeline. Compared with equally common non-associated chains, HLA-associated TCR beta chains in a later analysis were more clonally expanded and had lower generation probabilities. Because counts were too low, about 15 rarely observed V segments, including chromosome 9 orphons, were left out of the earlier analysis of 587 of the donors. In both the original and validation cohorts, the classifier was reported to diagnose cytomegalovirus status with high specificity and sensitivity. Linkage disequilibrium might explain the correlated functional status among segregating V segments, but an unknown experimental factor could not be ruled out. Broadly in line with IMGT annotations, most TCR beta V segments showed up in productive rearrangements about 87% or about 30% of the time in an earlier analysis of 587 of the donors. Roughly uniform sequencing depth across donors was assumed in presence/absence analyses, although this assumption may not hold. A later analysis reported that several top co-occurrence clusters appeared linked to parvovirus B19, influenza, CMV and Epstein-Barr virus. Because some donors lacked HLA typing at each locus, the association tests relied only on the typed subset. According to the authors, the approach could potentially be generalized to other disease states and immunological phenotypes. Because the 87-base-pair reads could not distinguish some IMGT-functional V segments, including TRBV6-2 and TRBV6-3, those segments were excluded. A further reported finding was that TCR beta sequences accurately predicted the HLA-A and HLA-B alleles for most subjects in the first cohort. The study gave a list of 150 to 200 TCR beta chains associated with cytomegalovirus. In a later analysis, most CMV-associated TCR beta chains were found to appear HLA-restricted, with HLA associations seemingly driven largely by CMV exposure.

Libraries came from the immunoSEQ multiplex PCR assay. A mixture of 60 forward primers for TCR Vbeta segments and 13 reverse primers for TCR Jbeta segments was used in the multiplex PCR. Amplification of the CDR3 region of rearranged TCR beta genes was performed with a multiplex PCR assay on genomic DNA. The Illumina HiSeq System was used to sequence the amplified TCR beta libraries as 87-base-pair reads. Regarding the original processing steps: A later analysis counted some 74 million unique TCR beta chains across the 690 or so repertoires, and some 11 million of these chains were shared by at least two donors. Raw reads were error-corrected and collapsed into unique sequences with a nearest-neighbor algorithm that merged closely related sequences to remove PCR and sequencing errors. To assign V, D and J gene segments, CDR3 sequences were aligned to IMGT reference sequences. Each retained sequence needed at least a six-nucleotide match to both a V gene segment and a J gene segment. Rearrangements were called productive when the CDR3 lacked stop codons and stayed in frame with V and J; all others were non-productive. CDR3 was defined by IMGT convention, running from the second conserved V-encoded cysteine to the conserved J-encoded phenylalanine. The earlier analysis of about 590 of the donors excluded sequences that lacked an unambiguous match to a single V gene segment. An earlier analysis of fewer than 750 of the donors called V segments functional above 56.7% productive rearrangements and segregating when the between-donor standard deviation exceeded 5%. To diagnose cytomegalovirus status from the catalog of TCR beta chain sequences, a statistical classification framework was built. V and J gene assignment, in a later analysis, came from comparing TCR nucleotide sequences with IMGT/GENE-DB human TR gene sequences. The TCRdist pipeline was used in a later analysis to assign CDR3 sequences and most-parsimonious VDJ recombination scenarios. In a later analysis, each TCR beta chain was defined by its CDR3 amino acid sequence together with its V-gene family, and reads without a unique V-gene family were excluded. In a later analysis, fewer than 650 highly shared, low-generation-probability nucleotide sequences were removed to address suspected cross-contamination and a sequencing artifact. In a later analysis, a clonal expansion index was calculated for each public chain from normalized within-repertoire ranks of inferred template counts. Generation probabilities in a later analysis came from a VDJ recombination model fitted to out-of-frame rearrangements, and those results were checked against IGoR. In a later analysis, hypergeometric tests were used to score TCR-TCR, TCR-HLA and TCR-CMV co-occurrence, with a repertoire-size bias correction applied to TCR pairs. False discovery rates were estimated in a later analysis by permuting HLA or CMV assignments 20 times. A later analysis grouped co-occurring TCRs with DBSCAN, adding TCRdist sequence similarity when clustering within HLA-allele-positive subsets. For co-occurrence clustering, repertoires with fewer than 30,000 or more than 120,000 public chains were excluded, along with roughly 5 repertoires with anomalous nucleotide sharing. TCRdb holds this immuneACCESS table with in-frame rearrangements only. Some clones are missing; in checked studies, unresolved V genes explain under half, and the rest has no known cause. The V and J calls and the clone size are those of that table, but D and trimming were determined from the DNA. In this sample the table shows about 150,000 clones, 70% to 85% of which occur a single time. 3.4% of the sample comes from the top ten.

As for this clone: Its antigen target is currently unknown. Compared with germline, one end of the junction differs, possibly owing to a read error.

Via the germline V gene (reference sequence), CDR1 is SEHNR and CDR2 FQNEAQ. There are 16 amino acids in the CDR3, from cysteine to phenylalanine inclusive. The DNA shown is the 48-base CDR3, in frame from base 1. In total, fewer than 750 healthy bone marrow donors made up the cohort. At the time of sampling, all cohort members were nominally healthy, though unrecorded immune exposures were likely present. The donor tested CMV seronegative and was one of the 352 seronegative cohort members. Each donor provided a peripheral blood sample, and peripheral blood mononuclear cells were used for TCR beta sequencing. Genomic DNA extraction from the blood cell samples was performed with the Qiagen DNeasy Blood Extraction Kit.

This receptor was obtained from a male donor in good health and CMV-seronegative. The chain couples TRBV7-9 to TRBJ1-2; the D gene is perhaps TRBD1, from 6 matching bases. Sequenced sample: PBMCs. The nucleotide sequence is given as TGTTCCAGCAGCTATAAAACAGGGAACACGAACTATGGCTACACCTTC. Its protein reads: CSSSYKTGNTNYGYTF.